This is a list of T cell receptor beta chains from one sample in a study of blood T cell repertoires in COVID-19. Method: immunoSEQ multiplex PCR; TCRdb's copy keeps in-frame clones and lacks some. Among approximately 210,000 clones listed, 70% to 90% were seen once. The sequenced sample consisted of peripheral blood. These receptor sequences come from a man in his forties with acute or convalescent COVID-19. The CDR3 runs from the conserved cysteine through the conserved F or W. Fields, in order: V gene, D gene, J gene, clone size, CDR3 length, CDR3 protein, CDR3 DNA. A D gene is named only where the DNA matches it firmly. The listing skips clone size in some rows; elsewhere it reads once, few, many or a size class.

TRBV19,TRBD2,TRBJ2-3,NA,17,CASSTGTSGGVTDTQYF,TGTGCCAGTAGTACCGGGACTAGCGGGGGGGTCACAGATACGCAGTATTTT
TRBV4-3,TRBD2,TRBJ2-7,NA,14,CASSHGLAGLEQYF,TGCGCCAGCAGCCATGGACTAGCGGGCCTCGAGCAGTACTTC
TRBV12-3/TRBV12-4,NA,TRBJ2-5,NA,12,CASSFDRETQYF,TGTGCCAGCAGTTTCGACAGGGAGACCCAGTACTTC
TRBV7-9,NA,TRBJ2-1,NA,13,CASSLVIPDEQFF,TGTGCCAGCAGCTTAGTAATTCCCGATGAGCAGTTCTTC
TRBV28,TRBD2,TRBJ2-7,NA,14,CATVVSGRSYEQYF,TGTGCCACCGTAGTTAGCGGGAGATCCTACGAGCAGTACTTC
TRBV18,TRBD1,TRBJ1-6,NA,14,CASSRDRDNSPLHF,TGTGCCAGCTCACGGGACAGGGATAATTCACCCCTCCACTTT
TRBV2,NA,TRBJ1-3,NA,16,CASSDYSGPRENTIYF,TGTGCCAGCAGTGACTACTCCGGGCCCCGGGAAAACACCATATATTTT
TRBV28,NA,TRBJ1-2,once,12,CASRRTEYGYTF,TGTGCCAGCAGAAGGACTGAGTATGGCTACACCTTC
TRBV24-1,TRBD2,TRBJ2-1,NA,12,CATSHGRDEQFF,TGTGCCACCAGTCACGGGAGGGATGAGCAGTTCTTC
TRBV5-6,NA,TRBJ1-1,NA,15,CASSLGAGADTEAFF,TGTGCCAGCAGCTTGGGGGCAGGGGCGGACACTGAAGCTTTCTTT
TRBV7-3,TRBD2,TRBJ2-3,NA,15,CASRKAGASTDTQYF,TGTGCCAGCAGGAAAGCGGGGGCTAGCACAGATACGCAGTATTTT
TRBV21-1,NA,TRBJ2-7,NA,17,CASSKGQGSLGRNEQYF,TGTGCCAGCAGCAAGGGGCAGGGAAGCCTAGGAAGGAACGAGCAGTACTTC
TRBV19,NA,TRBJ1-2,once,18,CASSTEIDPKRQDYGYTF,TGTGCCAGTAGTACCGAGATAGACCCTAAACGACAGGACTATGGCTACACCTTC
TRBV7-9,NA,TRBJ2-1,NA,14,CASSWGLTYNEQFF,TGTGCCAGCAGCTGGGGACTGACCTACAATGAGCAGTTCTTC
TRBV2,TRBD2,TRBJ2-1,NA,16,CASSDLLAGFESEQFF,TGTGCCAGCAGTGACTTGCTAGCGGGCTTCGAGAGTGAGCAGTTCTTC